The clone carrying this T cell receptor (beta chain) appeared many times. This entry belongs to a study of molecular identifiers for immune sequencing clone quantification. There are 14 residues in the CDR3. TCRdb analysed the PCR reads with MiXCR anew, one entry per CDR3 protein. This sample yields roughly 40,000 distinct CDR3 sequences, of which approximately 17% are seen a single time; roughly 6.9% belongs to the top ten. This clonotype was obtained from a human donor in good health. Some libraries in this study had Jurkat cell RNA spiked in. The sequencing sample was made of naive CD8+ T cells from blood, with Jurkat cell RNA spiked in. Regarding subset: FACS-sorted CD8+CD4-CCR7+CD45RA+ naive T cells. This rearrangement joins TRBV21-1 to TRBJ2-7; TRBD1 is the table's D call, not checked against the DNA. TRBV21-1 is described as a pseudogene. The CDR3 here is CASSSRQGIYEQYF. The CDR3 DNA sequence: TGTGCCAGCAGCTCCCGACAGGGGATCTACGAGCAGTACTTC.